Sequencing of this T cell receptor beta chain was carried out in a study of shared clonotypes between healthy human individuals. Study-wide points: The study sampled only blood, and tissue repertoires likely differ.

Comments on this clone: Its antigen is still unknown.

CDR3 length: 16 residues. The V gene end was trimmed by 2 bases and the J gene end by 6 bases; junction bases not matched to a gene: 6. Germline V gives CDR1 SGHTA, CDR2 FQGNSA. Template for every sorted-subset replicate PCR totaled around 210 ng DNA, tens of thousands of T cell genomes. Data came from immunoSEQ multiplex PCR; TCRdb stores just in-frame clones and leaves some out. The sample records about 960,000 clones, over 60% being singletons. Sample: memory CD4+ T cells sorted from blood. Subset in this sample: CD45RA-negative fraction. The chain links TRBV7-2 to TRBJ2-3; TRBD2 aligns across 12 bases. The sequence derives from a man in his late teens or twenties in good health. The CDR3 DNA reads TGTGCCAGCAGCTTACGACTAGCGGGAGCTGCGGATACGCAGTATTTT. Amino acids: CASSLRLAGAADTQYF.